The sequence of this T cell receptor beta chain was determined in a study of T cell responses to AZD1222 COVID-19 vaccine. General study points: Only a handful of AZD1222 recipients tested seropositive at baseline. Researchers report vaccine-associated CD4 TCRs spanning spike, with dominance at 160-218 and 743-854. None of the repertoires were sampled until the peak T cell response had passed.

Sequencing was performed with immunoSEQ multiplex PCR; in TCRdb, only in-frame clones are kept and a portion is missing. Seen here are roughly 110,000 clones, roughly nine tenths observed once, and the top ten hold 4.8%. Remarks on this clone: The target antigen is unknown.

CDR1 LGHDT and CDR2 YNNKEL come from the germline V gene (reference sequence). V lost 8 bases and J lost 5; bases outside the gene matches: 14. This CDR3 spans 17 amino acids. The chain couples TRBV3-1 (or the pseudogene TRBV3-2) to TRBJ2-1; 11 bases line up with TRBD2. The receptor was isolated from an adult who received the AZD1222 COVID-19 vaccine. The source material was peripheral blood, sampled 28 days after the second AZD1222 dose. The CDR3 DNA reads TGTGCCAGCGGACCCGAGGGACTAGCGGTGGTCAACAATGAGCAGTTCTTC. Translated, it gives CASGPEGLAVVNNEQFF.